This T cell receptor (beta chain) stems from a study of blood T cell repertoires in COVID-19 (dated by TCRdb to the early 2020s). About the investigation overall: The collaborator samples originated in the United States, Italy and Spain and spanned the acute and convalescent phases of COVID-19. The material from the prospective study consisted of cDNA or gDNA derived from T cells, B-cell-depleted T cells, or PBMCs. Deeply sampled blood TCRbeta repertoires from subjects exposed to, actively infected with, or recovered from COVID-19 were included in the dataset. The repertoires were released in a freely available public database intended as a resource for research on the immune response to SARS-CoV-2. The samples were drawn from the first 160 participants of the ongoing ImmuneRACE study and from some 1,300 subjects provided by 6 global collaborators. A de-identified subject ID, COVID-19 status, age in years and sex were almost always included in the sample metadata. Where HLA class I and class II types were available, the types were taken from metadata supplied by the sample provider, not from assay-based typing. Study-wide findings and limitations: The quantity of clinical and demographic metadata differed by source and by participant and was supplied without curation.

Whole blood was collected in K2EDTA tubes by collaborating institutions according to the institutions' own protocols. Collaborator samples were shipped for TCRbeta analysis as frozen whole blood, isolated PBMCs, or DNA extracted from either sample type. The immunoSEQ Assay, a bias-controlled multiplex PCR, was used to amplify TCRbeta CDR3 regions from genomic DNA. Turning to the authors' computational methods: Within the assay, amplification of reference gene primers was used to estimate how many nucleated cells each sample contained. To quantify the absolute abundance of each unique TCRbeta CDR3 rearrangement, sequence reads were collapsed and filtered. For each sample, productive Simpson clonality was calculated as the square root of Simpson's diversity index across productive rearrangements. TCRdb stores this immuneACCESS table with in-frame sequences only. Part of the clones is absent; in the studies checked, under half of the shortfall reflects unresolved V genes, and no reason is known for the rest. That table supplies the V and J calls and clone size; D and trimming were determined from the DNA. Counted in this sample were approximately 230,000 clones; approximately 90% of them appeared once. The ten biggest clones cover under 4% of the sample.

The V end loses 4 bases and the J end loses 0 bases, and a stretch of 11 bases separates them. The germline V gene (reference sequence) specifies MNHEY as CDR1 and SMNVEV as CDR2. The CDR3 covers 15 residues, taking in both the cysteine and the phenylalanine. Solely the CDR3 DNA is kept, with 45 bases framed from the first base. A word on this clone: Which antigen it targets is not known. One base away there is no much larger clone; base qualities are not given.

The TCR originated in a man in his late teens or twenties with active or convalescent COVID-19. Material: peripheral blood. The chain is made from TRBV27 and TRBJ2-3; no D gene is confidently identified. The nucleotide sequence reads TGTGCCAGCAGTTCACTTGGTACTAGCACAGATACGCAGTATTTT. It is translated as CASSSLGTSTDTQYF.